This T cell receptor (beta chain) was captured in a study of tumor and adjacent non-tumor tissue in lung cancer. A modified ARM-PCR protocol with three rounds of nested PCR amplified TCRbeta. TCRdb redid the calling of the multiplex PCR reads with MiXCR, one entry per CDR3 protein. The repertoire consists of approximately 100,000 distinct CDR3 sequences, with about 65% occurring once and the leading ten covering roughly 20%. RNA was extracted from bulk tissue without any cell sorting. More than 3 cm separated this lung sample from the edge of the tumor. Germline-derived CDR1 and CDR2 are SGHVS and FQNEAQ. Deletions cut 5 bases from V and 4 bases from J, with 17 bases between. The CDR3 totals 16 residues.

The sample taken for sequencing was distant non-tumor lung tissue. The chain is built from TRBV7-8 and TRBJ2-2; D is perhaps TRBD2 (7 bases). The source of this sequence is a man between 60 and 75 years old with non-small cell lung cancer. The CDR3 loop reads CASSSRKGGLTGELFF. The DNA for the CDR3 is TGTGCCAGCAGCAGCCGCAAGGGGGGGCTCACCGGGGAGCTGTTTTTT.